Sequencing of this T cell receptor (beta chain) was carried out in a study of CD8 T cells in Susac syndrome. RNA totalling roughly 0.45 to 1 ug underwent reverse transcription with random hexamers. An immunoSEQ multiplex PCR generated amplified TCR beta CDR3 products spanning 54 Vbeta and 13 Jbeta. Each CDR3 protein gets one entry after TCRdb re-called the immunoSEQ multiplex PCR reads with MiXCR. This table has some 190,000 distinct CDR3 sequences, under 97% appearing once. This clonotype turned up a few times. Germline assignment: CDR1 SGHAT and CDR2 FQDESV (reference sequence). Between the trimmed V and J ends, which lost 4 bases and 2 bases, there was a span of 8 bases. This CDR3 is built from 13 residues. TCR beta was sequenced from blood CD8+ and CD4+ T cells.

This receptor was identified in a human donor with multiple sclerosis. The material sequenced was CD4+ T cells from PBMCs. V usage is TRBV11-1 and J usage is TRBJ2-5, with D unclear. CDR3 residues: CASSSELQETQYF. Here the CDR3 DNA reads TGTGCCAGCAGCTCCGAACTACAAGAGACCCAGTACTTC.